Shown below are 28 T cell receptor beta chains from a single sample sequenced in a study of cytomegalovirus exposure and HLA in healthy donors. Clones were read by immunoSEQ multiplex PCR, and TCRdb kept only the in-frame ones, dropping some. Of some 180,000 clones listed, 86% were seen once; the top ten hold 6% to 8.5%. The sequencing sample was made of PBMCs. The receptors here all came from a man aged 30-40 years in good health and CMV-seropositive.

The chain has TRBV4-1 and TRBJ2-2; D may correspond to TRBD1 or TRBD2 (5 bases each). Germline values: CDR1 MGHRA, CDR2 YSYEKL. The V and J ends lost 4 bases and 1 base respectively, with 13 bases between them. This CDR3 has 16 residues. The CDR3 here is CASSRPRDLNTGELFF. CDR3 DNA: TGCGCCAGCAGCCGCCCACGGGACCTGAACACCGGGGAGCTGTTTTTT.

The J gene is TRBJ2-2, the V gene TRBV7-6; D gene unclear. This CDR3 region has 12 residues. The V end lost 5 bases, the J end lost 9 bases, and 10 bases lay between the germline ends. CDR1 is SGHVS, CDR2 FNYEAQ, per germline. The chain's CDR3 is CASSPSSRELFF. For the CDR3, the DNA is TGTGCCAGCAGCCCCTCTTCGAGGGAGCTGTTTTTT.

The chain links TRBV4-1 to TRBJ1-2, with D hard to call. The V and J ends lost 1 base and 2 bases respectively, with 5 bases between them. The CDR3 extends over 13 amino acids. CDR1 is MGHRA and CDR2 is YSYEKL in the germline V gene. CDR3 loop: CASSQVGNYGYTF. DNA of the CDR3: TGCGCCAGCAGCCAAGTCGGAAACTATGGCTACACCTTC.

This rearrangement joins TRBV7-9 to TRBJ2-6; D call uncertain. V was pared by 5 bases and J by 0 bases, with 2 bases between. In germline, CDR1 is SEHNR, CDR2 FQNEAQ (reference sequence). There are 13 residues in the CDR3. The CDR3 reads CASSTSGANVLTF. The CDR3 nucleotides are TGTGCCAGCAGCACCTCTGGGGCCAACGTCCTGACTTTC.

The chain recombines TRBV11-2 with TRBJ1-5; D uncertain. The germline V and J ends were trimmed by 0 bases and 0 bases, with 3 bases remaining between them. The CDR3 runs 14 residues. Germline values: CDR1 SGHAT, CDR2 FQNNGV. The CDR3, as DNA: TGTGCCAGCAGCTTAGAAGCTAGCAATCAGCCCCAGCATTTT. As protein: CASSLEASNQPQHF.

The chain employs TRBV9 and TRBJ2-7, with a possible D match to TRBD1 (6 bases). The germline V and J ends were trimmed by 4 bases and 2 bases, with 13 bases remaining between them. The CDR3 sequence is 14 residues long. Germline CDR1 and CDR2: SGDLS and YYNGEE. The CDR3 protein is CASSKTQGTYEQYF. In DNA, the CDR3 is TGTGCCAGCAGCAAAACACAGGGTACCTACGAGCAGTACTTC.

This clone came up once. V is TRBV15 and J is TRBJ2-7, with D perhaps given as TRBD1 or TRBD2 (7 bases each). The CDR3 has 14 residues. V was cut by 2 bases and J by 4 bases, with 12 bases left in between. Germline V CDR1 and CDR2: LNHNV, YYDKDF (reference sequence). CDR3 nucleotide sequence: TGTGCCACCAGCAGAAGCGGGACAGTATACGAGCAGTACTTC. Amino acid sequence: CATSRSGTVYEQYF.

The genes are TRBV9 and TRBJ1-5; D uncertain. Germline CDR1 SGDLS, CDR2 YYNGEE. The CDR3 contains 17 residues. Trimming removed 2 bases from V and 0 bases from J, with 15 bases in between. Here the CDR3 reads CASSVGPASYSNQPQHF. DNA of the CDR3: TGTGCCAGCAGCGTCGGGCCAGCATCCTATAGCAATCAGCCCCAGCATTTT.

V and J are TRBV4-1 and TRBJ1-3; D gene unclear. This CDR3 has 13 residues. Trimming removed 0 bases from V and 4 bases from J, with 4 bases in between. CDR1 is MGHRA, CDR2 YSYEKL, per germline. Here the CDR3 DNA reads TGCGCCAGCAGCCAAGAGTACGGAAACACCATATATTTT. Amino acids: CASSQEYGNTIYF.

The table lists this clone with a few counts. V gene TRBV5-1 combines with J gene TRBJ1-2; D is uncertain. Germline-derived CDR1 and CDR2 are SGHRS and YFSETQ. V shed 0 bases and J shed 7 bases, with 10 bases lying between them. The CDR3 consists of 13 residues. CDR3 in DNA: TGCGCCAGCAGCTTGGAGCCCAACCTTGGCTACACCTTC. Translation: CASSLEPNLGYTF.

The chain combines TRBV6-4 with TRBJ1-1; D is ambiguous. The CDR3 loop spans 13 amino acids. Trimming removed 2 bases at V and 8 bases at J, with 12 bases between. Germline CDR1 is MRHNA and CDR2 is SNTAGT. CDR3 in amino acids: CASSDGPPEEAFF. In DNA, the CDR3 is TGTGCCAGCAGTGACGGGCCCCCGGAGGAAGCTTTCTTT.

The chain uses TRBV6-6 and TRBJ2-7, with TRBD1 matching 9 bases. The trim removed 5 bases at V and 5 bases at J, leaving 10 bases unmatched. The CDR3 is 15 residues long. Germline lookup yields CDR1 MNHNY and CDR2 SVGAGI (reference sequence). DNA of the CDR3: TGTGCCAGCAGTACCTCCGGGACAGGGTTCCACGAGCAGTACTTC. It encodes CASSTSGTGFHEQYF.

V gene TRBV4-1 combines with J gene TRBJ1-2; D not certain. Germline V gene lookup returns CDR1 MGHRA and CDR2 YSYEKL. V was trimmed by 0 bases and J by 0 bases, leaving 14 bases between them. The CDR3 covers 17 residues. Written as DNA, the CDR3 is TGCGCCAGCAGCCAAGATATGGCGGCCGAAGCTAACTATGGCTACACCTTC. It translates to CASSQDMAAEANYGYTF.

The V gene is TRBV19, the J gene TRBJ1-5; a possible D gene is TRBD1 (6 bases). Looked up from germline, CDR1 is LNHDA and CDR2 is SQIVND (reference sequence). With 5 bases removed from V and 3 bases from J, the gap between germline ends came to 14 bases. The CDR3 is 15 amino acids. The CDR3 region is CASSDPRGANQPQHF. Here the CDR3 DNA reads TGTGCCAGTAGTGACCCGCGGGGGGCCAATCAGCCCCAGCATTTT.

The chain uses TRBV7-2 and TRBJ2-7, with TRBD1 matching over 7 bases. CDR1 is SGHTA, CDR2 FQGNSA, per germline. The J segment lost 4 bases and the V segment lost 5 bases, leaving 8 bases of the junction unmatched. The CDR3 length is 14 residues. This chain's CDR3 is CASSLQGQKYEQYF. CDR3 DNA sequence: TGTGCCAGCAGCCTACAGGGACAGAAATACGAGCAGTACTTC.

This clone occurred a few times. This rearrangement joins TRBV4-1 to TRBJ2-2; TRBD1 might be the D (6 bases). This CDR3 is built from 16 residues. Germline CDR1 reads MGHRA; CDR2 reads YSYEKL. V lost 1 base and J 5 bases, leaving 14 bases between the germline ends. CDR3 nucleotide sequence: TGCGCCAGCAGCCAAGGGTTACAGGGAAGGACCGGGGAGCTGTTTTTT. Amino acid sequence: CASSQGLQGRTGELFF.

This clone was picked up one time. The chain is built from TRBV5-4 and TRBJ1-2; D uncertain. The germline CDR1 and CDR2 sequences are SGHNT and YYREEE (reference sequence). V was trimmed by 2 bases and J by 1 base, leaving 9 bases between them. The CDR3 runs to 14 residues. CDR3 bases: TGTGCCAGCAGCTTAAATAAGCTTAACTATGGCTACACCTTC. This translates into CASSLNKLNYGYTF. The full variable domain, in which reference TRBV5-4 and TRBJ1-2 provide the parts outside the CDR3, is ETGVTQSPTHLIKTRGQQVTLRCSSQSGHNTVSWYQQALGQGPQFIFQYYREEENGRGNFPPRFSGLQFPNYSSELNVNALELDDSALYLCASSLNKLNYGYTFGSGTRLTVV.

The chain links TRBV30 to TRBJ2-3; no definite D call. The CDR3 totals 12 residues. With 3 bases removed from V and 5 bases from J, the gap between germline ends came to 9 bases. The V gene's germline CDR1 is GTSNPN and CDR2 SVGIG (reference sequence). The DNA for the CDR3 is TGTGCCTGGAGAACTAAACGAGATACGCAGTATTTT. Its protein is CAWRTKRDTQYF.

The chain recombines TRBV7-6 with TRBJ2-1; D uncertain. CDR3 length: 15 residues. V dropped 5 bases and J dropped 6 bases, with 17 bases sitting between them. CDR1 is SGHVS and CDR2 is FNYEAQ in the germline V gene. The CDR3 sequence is CASSPVAYGSNEQFF. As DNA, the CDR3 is TGTGCCAGCAGCCCCGTGGCGTATGGATCCAATGAGCAGTTCTTC.

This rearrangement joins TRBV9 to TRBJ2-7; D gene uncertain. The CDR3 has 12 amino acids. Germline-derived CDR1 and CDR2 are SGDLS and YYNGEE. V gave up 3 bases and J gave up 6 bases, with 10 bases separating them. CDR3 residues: CASSETSGEQYF. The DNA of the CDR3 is TGTGCCAGCAGCGAGACCTCTGGCGAGCAGTACTTC. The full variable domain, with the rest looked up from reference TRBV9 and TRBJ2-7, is DSGVTQTPKHLITATGQRVTLRCSPRSGDLSVYWYQQSLDQGLQFLIQYYNGEERAKGNILERFSAQQFPDLHSELNLSSLELGDSALYFCASSETSGEQYFGPGTRLTVT.

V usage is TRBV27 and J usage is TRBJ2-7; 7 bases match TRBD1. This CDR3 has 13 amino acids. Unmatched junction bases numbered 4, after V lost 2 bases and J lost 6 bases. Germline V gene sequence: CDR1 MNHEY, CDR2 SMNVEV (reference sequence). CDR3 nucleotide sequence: TGTGCCAGCAGTTTAAGGGGGCTAAGCGAGCAGTACTTC. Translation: CASSLRGLSEQYF.

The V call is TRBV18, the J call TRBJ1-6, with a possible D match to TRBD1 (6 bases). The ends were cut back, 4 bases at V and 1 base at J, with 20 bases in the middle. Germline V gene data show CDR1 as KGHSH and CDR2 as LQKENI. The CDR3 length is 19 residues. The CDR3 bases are TGTGCCAGCTCACTAAAATTGCCGACCGGGACATCCTATAATTCACCCCTCCACTTT. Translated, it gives CASSLKLPTGTSYNSPLHF. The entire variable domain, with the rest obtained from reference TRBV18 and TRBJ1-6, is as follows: NAGVMQNPRHLVRRRGQEARLRCSPMKGHSHVYWYRQLPEEGLKFMVYLQKENIIDESGMPKERFSAEFPKEGPSILRIQQVVRGDSAAYFCASSLKLPTGTSYNSPLHFGNGTRLTVT.

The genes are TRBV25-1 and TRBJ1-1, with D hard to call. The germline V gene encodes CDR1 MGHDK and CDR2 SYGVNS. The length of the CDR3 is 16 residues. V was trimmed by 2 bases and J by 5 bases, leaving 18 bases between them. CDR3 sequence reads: CASSELPSTRRTEAFF. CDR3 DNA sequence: TGTGCCAGCAGTGAACTTCCCTCCACCCGGAGGACTGAAGCTTTCTTT. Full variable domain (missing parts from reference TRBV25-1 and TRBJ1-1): EADIYQTPRYLVIGTGKKITLECSQTMGHDKMYWYQQDPGMELHLIHYSYGVNSTEKGDLSSESTVSRIRTEHFPLTLESARPSHTSQYLCASSELPSTRRTEAFFGQGTRLTVV.

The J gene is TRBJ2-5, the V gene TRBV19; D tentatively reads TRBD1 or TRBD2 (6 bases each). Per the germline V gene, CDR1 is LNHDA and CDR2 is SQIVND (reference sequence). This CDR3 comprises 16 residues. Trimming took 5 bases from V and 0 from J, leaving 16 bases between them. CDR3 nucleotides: TGTGCCAGTAGTCTGGACAGTGGGGGGTACCAAGAGACCCAGTACTTC. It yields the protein CASSLDSGGYQETQYF. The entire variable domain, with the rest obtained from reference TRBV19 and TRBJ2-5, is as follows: DGGITQSPKYLFRKEGQNVTLSCEQNLNHDAMYWYRQDPGQGLRLIYYSQIVNDFQKGDIAEGYSVSREKKESFPLTVTSAQKNPTAFYLCASSLDSGGYQETQYFGPGTRLLVL.

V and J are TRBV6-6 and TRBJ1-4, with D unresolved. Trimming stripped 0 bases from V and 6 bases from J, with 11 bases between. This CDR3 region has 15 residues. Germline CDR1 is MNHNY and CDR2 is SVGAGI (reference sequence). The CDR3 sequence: CASSYSIAGDEKLFF. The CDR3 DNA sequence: TGTGCCAGCAGTTACTCGATTGCCGGGGATGAAAAACTGTTTTTT.

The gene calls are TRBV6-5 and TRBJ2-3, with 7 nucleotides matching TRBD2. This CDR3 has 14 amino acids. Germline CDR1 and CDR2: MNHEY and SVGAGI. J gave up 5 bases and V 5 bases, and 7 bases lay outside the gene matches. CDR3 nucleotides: TGTGCCAGCAGTCTCGGACTAGTAGGAGATACGCAGTATTTT. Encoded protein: CASSLGLVGDTQYF.

CDR3: CASSFRTGEELFF. CDR3 DNA sequence: TGTGCCAGCAGCTTTCGGACAGGAGAGGAACTGTTTTTT. The chain employs TRBV11-1 and TRBJ1-4, with 7 bases lining up with TRBD1. From germline, CDR1 is SGHAT and CDR2 FQDESV (reference sequence). V lost 3 bases to trimming and J lost 12 bases; unmatched junction nucleotides: 7. The CDR3 is 13 residues long.

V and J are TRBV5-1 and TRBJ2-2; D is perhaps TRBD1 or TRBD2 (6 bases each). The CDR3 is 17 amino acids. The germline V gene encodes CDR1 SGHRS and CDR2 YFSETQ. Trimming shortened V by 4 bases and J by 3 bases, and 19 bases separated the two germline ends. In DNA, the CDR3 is TGCGCCAGCAGCATCCCGGGGGCCCTAGGGTACACCGGGGAGCTGTTTTTT. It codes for CASSIPGALGYTGELFF.